This T cell receptor beta chain was retrieved from a study of blood T cell repertoires in COVID-19. Recruits, aged roughly 18 to 90 years, lived in around 24 US areas. This clone was counted a few times. V was cut by 4 bases and J by 6 bases, with 13 bases left in between. CDR3 length equals 13 residues. The V gene's germline CDR1 is SNHLY and CDR2 FYNNEI. The assay was immunoSEQ multiplex PCR, and TCRdb's table has in-frame clones only and misses some. The data show approximately 200,000 clones, with about 83% seen just once and over 7% held by the top ten. This receptor was identified in a woman aged 25 to 39 who had recovered from COVID-19. The chain has TRBV2 and TRBJ2-7; TRBD1 is a possible D gene (5 bases). The sample consisted of PBMCs or T cells enriched from blood (not recorded which). CDR3 DNA sequence: TGTGCCAGCAGTGTAAAAATAGGGGCCGAGCAGTACTTC. Translated: CASSVKIGAEQYF.